The rows below give T cell receptor beta chains drawn from one sample of a study of cytomegalovirus exposure and HLA in healthy donors. TCRdb keeps only in-frame clones here, not all; method: immunoSEQ multiplex PCR. This sample yields roughly 110,000 clones, of which 65% to 85% are seen a single time; 2% to 2.5% belongs to the top ten. The sequenced sample consisted of PBMCs. These receptors were taken from a man aged 25 to 45 in good health and CMV-seronegative. CDR3s include the opening cysteine and the closing phenylalanine or tryptophan. The order of the fields is clone size, V gene, J gene, D gene, CDR3 length, CDR3 protein, CDR3 DNA. The D gene is left open where the match is weak. The size field is filled for only some rows; it gives once, few, many or a size class.

-	TRBV9	TRBJ2-7	TRBD1	13	CASSGTGSHEQYF	TGTGCCAGCAGTGGGACAGGGTCTCACGAGCAGTACTTC
-	TRBV5-4	TRBJ2-1	-	12	CASSFGDNEQFF	TGTGCCAGCAGCTTCGGGGACAATGAGCAGTTCTTC
once	TRBV14	TRBJ2-5	-	13	CASSPPGGETQYF	TGTGCCAGCAGCCCCCCGGGCGGGGAGACCCAGTACTTC
-	TRBV5-1	TRBJ1-1	-	14	CASSLAVGGTEAFF	TGCGCCAGCAGCTTGGCCGTCGGGGGCACTGAAGCTTTCTTT
-	TRBV30	TRBJ1-2	-	13	CAWRATGAYGYTF	TGTGCCTGGAGGGCGACAGGTGCCTATGGCTACACCTTC
few	TRBV10-2	TRBJ2-1	TRBD2	14	CASTPQRDIDEQFF	TGCGCCAGCACCCCCCAGCGGGATATCGATGAGCAGTTCTTC
-	TRBV6-5	TRBJ1-2	TRBD1	13	CASSAGQAFGYTF	TGTGCCAGCAGTGCGGGACAGGCGTTTGGCTACACCTTC
-	TRBV29-1	TRBJ2-7	-	11	CSVEAGYEQYF	TGCAGCGTTGAGGCTGGTTACGAGCAGTACTTC
-	TRBV7-2	TRBJ2-1	TRBD2	14	CASTDTLAGLEQFF	TGTGCCAGCACCGACACCCTAGCGGGTCTAGAGCAGTTCTTC
-	TRBV6-6	TRBJ1-5	-	13	CASSFSRGQPQHF	TGTGCCAGCAGTTTCTCCAGGGGTCAGCCCCAGCATTTT
few	TRBV5-4	TRBJ1-3	TRBD1	16	CASSKTGGISGNTIYF	TGTGCCAGCAGCAAGACAGGGGGCATCTCTGGAAACACCATATATTTT
-	TRBV7-9	TRBJ1-4	TRBD1	15	CASSPTGGNNEKLFF	TGTGCCAGCAGCCCCACAGGGGGGAATAATGAAAAACTGTTTTTT
-	TRBV19	TRBJ1-5	TRBD1	14	CASNTGGSGQPQHF	TGTGCCAGTAACACAGGGGGCTCAGGACAGCCCCAGCATTTT
-	TRBV7-9	TRBJ2-7	-	14	CASSLKGVPYEQYF	TGTGCCAGCAGCCTGAAGGGGGTACCCTACGAGCAGTACTTC
few	TRBV4-2	TRBJ2-1	TRBD2	14	CASRTSGSNNEQFF	TGTGCCAGCAGGACTAGCGGGAGTAACAATGAGCAGTTCTTC
-	TRBV15	TRBJ1-1	-	15	CATSRVWGGFGEAFF	TGTGCCACCAGCAGAGTTTGGGGCGGTTTCGGTGAAGCTTTCTTT
once	TRBV6-4	TRBJ2-1	TRBD1	15	CASSDQGQPYNEQFF	TGTGCCAGCAGTGACCAGGGACAGCCCTACAATGAGCAGTTCTTC
-	TRBV4-1	TRBJ2-7	-	15	CASSQPARGSYEQYF	TGCGCCAGCAGCCAGCCCGCCCGGGGAAGCTACGAGCAGTACTTC
-	TRBV2	TRBJ2-7	-	12	CASSLRLYEQYF	TGTGCCAGCAGTCTTCGGTTGTACGAGCAGTACTTC
-	TRBV2	TRBJ1-1	-	14	CARKTTGLDTEAFF	TGTGCCAGAAAGACGACAGGCCTCGACACTGAAGCTTTCTTT
-	TRBV10-3	TRBJ2-7	TRBD1	13	CAIRGQEIYEQYF	TGTGCCATCAGAGGACAGGAGATCTACGAGCAGTACTTC
once	TRBV6-5	TRBJ1-1	-	15	CASRPRAGLNTEAFF	TGTGCCAGCAGGCCGCGCGCGGGGTTGAACACTGAAGCTTTCTTT
-	TRBV9	TRBJ2-7	TRBD2	14	CASSVRLADREQYF	TGTGCCAGCAGCGTGAGACTAGCAGACCGCGAGCAGTACTTC
-	TRBV11-2	TRBJ2-1	-	15	CASSLFQGLGNEQFF	TGTGCCAGCAGCTTATTCCAGGGCCTTGGCAATGAGCAGTTCTTC
-	TRBV27	TRBJ2-7	TRBD2	14	CASSLAGVPYEQYF	TGTGCCAGCAGTTTGGCGGGAGTCCCCTACGAGCAGTACTTC
-	TRBV19	TRBJ1-1	-	13	CASSGTVNTEAFF	TGTGCCAGTAGTGGTACAGTGAACACTGAAGCTTTCTTT
-	TRBV7-2	TRBJ2-2	-	16	CASSLSGLEVTGELFF	TGTGCCAGCAGCTTGAGTGGTCTGGAGGTGACCGGGGAGCTGTTTTTT
-	TRBV6-4	TRBJ2-2	-	17	CASSDSTGATSSGELFF	TGTGCCAGCAGTGACTCGACGGGAGCTACGAGCTCCGGGGAGCTGTTTTTT
few	TRBV6-5	TRBJ1-2	-	15	CASSNQGPLGYGYTF	TGTGCCAGCAGTAATCAGGGTCCCTTAGGGTATGGCTACACCTTC
once	TRBV9	TRBJ2-7	TRBD2	15	CASSVGLARAFEQYF	TGTGCCAGCAGCGTAGGACTAGCGCGAGCCTTTGAGCAGTACTTC
-	TRBV29-1	TRBJ2-6	-	16	CSTKRGQLRGANVLTF	TGCAGCACCAAGCGCGGACAGCTTCGAGGGGCCAACGTCCTGACTTTC
-	TRBV28	TRBJ2-7	TRBD2	14	CASSFSGASYEQYF	TGTGCCAGCAGCTTTAGCGGGGCTAGCTACGAGCAGTACTTC
many	TRBV6-1	TRBJ2-2	-	14	CASSPGEASGELFF	TGTGCCAGCAGCCCCGGGGAGGCTTCCGGGGAGCTGTTTTTT
-	TRBV4-1	TRBJ2-7	-	16	CASSQDQSVARYEQYF	TGCGCCAGCAGCCAAGATCAGTCCGTAGCCCGCTACGAGCAGTACTTC
-	TRBV5-1	TRBJ2-1	TRBD2	16	CASSLGTSGRYIEQFF	TGCGCCAGCAGCCTCGGGACTAGCGGGAGGTATATAGAGCAGTTCTTC
-	TRBV12-5	TRBJ2-2	-	12	CASGLPTVGLFF	TGTGCTAGTGGTTTGCCGACTGTTGGGCTGTTTTTT
once	TRBV2	TRBJ2-1	TRBD2	15	CAKGTSGRDGHEQFF	TGTGCCAAAGGGACTAGCGGGAGAGATGGTCATGAGCAGTTCTTC
-	TRBV5-1	TRBJ2-1	-	14	CASSEGGVYNEQFF	TGCGCCAGCAGCGAGGGGGGGGTTTACAATGAGCAGTTCTTC
once	TRBV11-1	TRBJ1-2	-	13	CASSLTSFYGYTF	TGTGCCAGCAGCCTGACAAGTTTTTATGGCTACACCTTC
-	TRBV9	TRBJ2-3	-	13	CASSLTSTDTQYF	TGTGCCAGCAGCTTGACTAGCACAGATACGCAGTATTTT
few	TRBV6-5	TRBJ1-1	TRBD1	13	CASSDTRQGSAFF	TGTGCCAGCAGCGACACAAGACAGGGGAGCGCTTTCTTT
-	TRBV2	TRBJ2-1	-	15	CASREHSTGSHEQFF	TGTGCCAGCAGGGAACACAGTACAGGGAGCCATGAGCAGTTCTTC
few	TRBV7-3	TRBJ2-2	TRBD2	15	CASSRTSGSGEELFF	TGTGCCAGCAGCCGGACTAGCGGGAGTGGGGAGGAGCTGTTTTTT
-	TRBV9	TRBJ2-2	-	16	CASSVRGDSNTGELFF	TGTGCCAGCAGCGTACGCGGGGACAGTAACACCGGGGAGCTGTTTTTT
-	TRBV9	TRBJ1-2	TRBD1	13	CASSLGQTYGYTF	TGTGCCAGCAGCTTGGGACAGACCTATGGCTACACCTTC
-	TRBV5-1	TRBJ1-1	-	13	CASSRRENTEAFF	TGCGCCAGCTCCCGGCGGGAGAACACTGAAGCTTTCTTT
-	TRBV4-1	TRBJ2-5	TRBD2	15	CASSQKGLADETQYF	TGCGCCAGCAGCCAGAAGGGACTAGCAGATGAGACCCAGTACTTC
-	TRBV6-4	TRBJ2-3	TRBD2	15	CASSDSPGGTDTQYF	TGTGCCAGCAGTGACTCGCCGGGGGGAACAGATACGCAGTATTTT
-	TRBV27	TRBJ1-5	-	14	CASNIHGGNQPQHF	TGTGCCAGCAACATTCACGGGGGGAATCAGCCCCAGCATTTT